This record looks at one TCR beta chain sequence and its context. Its matching antigen is unknown. The sample belongs to a study of T cells after yellow fever vaccination. Study summary: Each low-cell-number fraction was prepared by means of SMART-Seq v4 Ultra Low Input. Study-level findings and limits: FACS-sorted repertoires could harbor abundant contaminating bulk-population clonotypes. Post-booster repertoires again held most primary-vaccination clones (around 95% CD4, about 90% CD8).

TCRdb reprocessed the 5' RACE reads with MiXCR, giving one entry per CDR3 protein. Of around 320,000 distinct CDR3 sequences in the sample, about 10% were seen once. Trimming cost V 4 bases and J 3 bases, with 9 bases left between them. The length of the CDR3 is 13 residues. Looked up from germline, CDR1 is SGHAT and CDR2 is FQNNGV. The chain uses TRBV11-2 and TRBJ1-1; possible D gene TRBD1, 6 bases. The input for sequencing was CD4+ T cells sorted from PBMCs, taken 45 days after the yellow fever booster vaccination. The sequence derives from a young man who received the YFV17D yellow fever vaccine. DNA for the CDR3: TGTGCCAGCAGCTACACAGGGTACACTGAAGCTTTCTTT. Protein: CASSYTGYTEAFF.